Described below is a single TCR beta chain sequence and its context. As yet, its antigen is unknown. V lost 0 bases and J lost 0; bases outside the gene matches: 8. The CDR3 sequence is 18 residues long. CDR1 is LGHNA, CDR2 YNFKEQ, per germline. For TCRbeta, the library was prepared with unique molecular identifiers. TCRdb reanalysed the PCR reads using MiXCR and keeps one entry per CDR3 protein. The sample includes around 580,000 distinct CDR3 sequences, 23% of them seen just once. This sample was taken from a study of T-cell reconstitution after alpha-beta-depleted transplantation in children. Findings of the study overall: One year post-transplant, T-cell counts and diversity were largely derived from T cells produced anew. As was reported, about two months after transplant, alpha-beta T cells came from several hundred expanded graft clones.

The origin of this receptor is a boy under two years old who had a stem cell transplant for acute myeloid leukemia, so the T cells may come from the graft donor. This chain uses TRBV4-2 with TRBJ2-3, with 8 positions matching TRBD2. Sequenced material: PBMCs, mostly from graft donor cells, taken 360 days after TCRalphabeta/CD19-depleted stem cell transplant. CDR3 bases: TGTGCCAGCAGCCAAGAAGGCAGGGTAGCGGGGAGCACAGATACGCAGTATTTT. Amino acids: CASSQEGRVAGSTDTQYF.